This T cell receptor (beta chain) was identified in a study of T cell repertoires in cytomegalovirus infection (dated by TCRdb to about 2019). Describing the broader study: Donor HLA type was relevant to the analysis, because carriage of CMV infection together with the matching HLA type was indicated by public TCR beta signatures.

This clonotype was observed a single time. What antigen it recognizes has not been identified. A read error may be the cause here, since a much bigger clone is one base away. Overall study outcomes, separate from this receptor: The ex vivo response was dominated by HLA-C-restricted CMV-specific TCR beta clonotypes, which also provided the single most frequent clonotype in two of eight donors. Carriers of CMV infection plus the relevant HLA type were discriminated by the cumulative frequency of public TCR beta family members in the study cohort and in an independent roughly 320-donor cohort.

Including cysteine and phenylalanine, the CDR3 has 14 amino acids. Kept here is only the CDR3 DNA, which spans 42 bases and is read in frame from base 1. CDR1 MGHRA and CDR2 YSYEKL are derived from the germline V gene. The V and J ends are trimmed by 0 bases and 4 bases, leaving 10 bases between them. Instrument on record: Illumina HiSeq 1500. The public reads were run again by TCRdb, first through fastp at Q25 and then through MiXCR, and only productive beta chains were kept. CDR3 protein sequences are deduplicated, and each keeps its most common genes and DNA. A total of a few hundred thousand distinct CDR3 sequences appear in this sample, over 15% of them only once. The ten largest clones represent about 45% of the sample.

Sequenced material: CD8+ T cells from PBMCs. The chain joins TRBV4-1 to TRBJ2-7, with no D gene named confidently. This TCR was recovered from a human donor in good health (CMV status not recorded). Some clones in this sample may be carry-over from other donors' samples. The DNA is TGCGCCAGCAGCCAAGATCACAAGGAATACGAGCAGTACTTC. Translated, it gives CASSQDHKEYEQYF.